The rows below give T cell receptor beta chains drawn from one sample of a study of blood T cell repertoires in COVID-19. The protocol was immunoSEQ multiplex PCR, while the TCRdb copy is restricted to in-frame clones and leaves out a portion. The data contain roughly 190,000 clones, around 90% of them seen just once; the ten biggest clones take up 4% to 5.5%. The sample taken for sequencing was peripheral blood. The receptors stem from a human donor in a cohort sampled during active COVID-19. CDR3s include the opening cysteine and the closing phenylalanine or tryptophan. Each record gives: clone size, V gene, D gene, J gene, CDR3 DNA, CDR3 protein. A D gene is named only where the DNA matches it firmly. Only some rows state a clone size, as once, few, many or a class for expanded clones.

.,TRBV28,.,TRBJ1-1,TGTGCCAGCAGTTTGGGGTCTGCGGGCCGCACTGAAGCTTTCTTT,CASSLGSAGRTEAFF
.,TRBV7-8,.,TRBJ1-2,TGTGCCAGCAGCCCAAAGTCGGGGGTAGGTGGCTACACCTTC,CASSPKSGVGGYTF
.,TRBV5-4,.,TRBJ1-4,TGTGCCAGCAGCTTGGGGGGGACTGATAAACTGTTTTTT,CASSLGGTDKLFF
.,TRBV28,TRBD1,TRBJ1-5,TGTGCCAGCAGTAACCCGGGACAGCGAAATCAGCCCCAGCATTTT,CASSNPGQRNQPQHF
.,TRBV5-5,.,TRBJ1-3,TGTGCCAGCAGCTTTTGGTCCGTCAGAGGAAACTCTGGAAACACCATATATTTT,CASSFWSVRGNSGNTIYF
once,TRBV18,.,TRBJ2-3,TGTGCCAGCTCACCAACCAGGGCCACTAGCACAGATACGCAGTATTTT,CASSPTRATSTDTQYF
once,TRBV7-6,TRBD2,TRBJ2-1,TGTGCCAGCAGCTTAAGCATAGCGGGAGGGCTCAAGTACAATGAGCAGTTCTTC,CASSLSIAGGLKYNEQFF
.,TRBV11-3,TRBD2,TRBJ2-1,TGTGCCAGCAGCTTGTTGGCGGGAGGGTTCGGGAATGAGCAGTTCTTC,CASSLLAGGFGNEQFF
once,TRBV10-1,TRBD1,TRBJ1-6,TGCGCCAGCAGCCGTACAGGGGCTGGTTCACCCCTCCACTTT,CASSRTGAGSPLHF
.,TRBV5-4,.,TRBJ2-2,TGTGCCAGCAGCTTGGATGGCCCCGGGGAGCTGTTTTTT,CASSLDGPGELFF
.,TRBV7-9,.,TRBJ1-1,TGTGCCAGCAGCTTTTCTCTCACTGAAGCTTTCTTT,CASSFSLTEAFF
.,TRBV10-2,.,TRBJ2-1,TGCGCCAGCAGTGAGTCACTAGGGGAGCAGTTCTTC,CASSESLGEQFF
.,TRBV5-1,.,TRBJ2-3,TGCGCCAGCAACCTGGGGGCGGAGAACACAGATACGCAGTATTTT,CASNLGAENTDTQYF
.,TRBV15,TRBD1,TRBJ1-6,TGTGCCACCAGCAGAGATCCCGGGACAGTTTCCTCACCCCTCCACTTT,CATSRDPGTVSSPLHF
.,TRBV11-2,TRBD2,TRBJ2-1,TGTGCCAGCAGCATCGGACTAGCGGGGGCCTACAATGAGCAGTTCTTC,CASSIGLAGAYNEQFF